The clone carrying this TCR beta chain was counted once. The antigen remains unidentified. The repertoire was sequenced with immunoSEQ multiplex PCR; TCRdb's copy has only in-frame clones and lacks some. The table records a few hundred thousand clones, 70% of them present only once. The data are from a study of cytotoxic CD8 clonotypes in ibrutinib-treated CLL. Study findings and constraints: Sampling of sustained-remission and progressing patients occurred at differing times. Baseline levels were approached again at progression, after clonality had risen at ibrutinib response.

The CDR3 covers 16 residues. Germline lookup yields CDR1 LNHDA and CDR2 SQIVND (reference sequence). The trim removed 0 bases at V and 8 bases at J, leaving 3 bases unmatched. The sequences come from PBMCs, collected after 24 months of ibrutinib treatment. This chain connects TRBV19 to TRBJ2-1, with 14 bases lining up with TRBD2. The origin of this receptor is a human donor with chronic lymphocytic leukemia. CDR3 DNA sequence: TGTGCCAGTAGTATAGAAGGACTAGCGGGAGGCTATGAGCAGTTCTTC. Its protein is CASSIEGLAGGYEQFF.